This passage covers 27 T cell receptor beta chains from one sample sequenced in a study of T cell repertoires in cytomegalovirus infection. These TCRs are of unknown antigen specificity. MiXCR was run by TCRdb on the reads, yielding one entry per CDR3 protein. The sample lists 700,000 to 950,000 distinct CDR3 sequences, 30% to 35% seen once, with around 11% in the top ten. This material consisted of cultured CD8+ T cells from PBMCs, taken from culture after CMV antigen stimulation. These receptors were collected from a human donor in good health (CMV status not recorded). Some clones in this sample may be carry-over from other donors' samples.

In its sample, this clonotype was seen a few times. The chain is built from TRBV12-3 or TRBV12-4 and TRBJ1-3; 8 nucleotides match TRBD1. V lost 6 bases and J lost 0; bases outside the gene matches: 4. The length of the CDR3 is 15 residues. The CDR3 sequence: CASSRQGNSGNTIYF. CDR3 bases: TGTGCCAGCAGCAGACAGGGGAACTCTGGAAACACCATATATTTT.

The rearrangement joins TRBV11-2 to TRBJ2-1; D is uncertain. Looked up from germline, CDR1 is SGHAT and CDR2 is FQNNGV. CDR3 length: 14 residues. Trimming stripped 0 bases from V and 9 bases from J, with 12 bases between. The CDR3, as DNA: TGTGCCAGCAGCTTAGACCCCATAGGATTTGAGCAGTTCTTC. Translating it yields CASSLDPIGFEQFF.

This clonotype occurred many times. The chain employs TRBV7-2 and TRBJ2-1; 9 nucleotides line up with TRBD1. V lost 1 base, J lost 7 bases, and 8 bases stayed unmatched. The CDR3 is 16 amino acids. CDR1 is SGHTA, CDR2 FQGNSA, per germline. CDR3 DNA sequence: TGTGCCAGCAGCTTAGGGGACAGGGCCTCGGGTAATGAGCAGTTCTTC. It encodes CASSLGDRASGNEQFF.

The chain links TRBV6-5 to TRBJ2-1, with TRBD2 identical over 7 bases. The germline V gene has CDR1 MNHEY and CDR2 SVGAGI. CDR3 size: 13 residues. V shed 7 bases and J 6 bases; nucleotides not matched to a gene: 6. In nucleotides, the CDR3 is TGTGCCAGCAAAAGGGAGGGGCTCAATGAGCAGTTCTTC. It yields the protein CASKREGLNEQFF.

This clonotype has just a few counts. CDR3 nucleotide sequence: TGTGCCAGCAGTTTACAGAACAATGAGCAGTTCTTC. Amino acids: CASSLQNNEQFF. The chain joins TRBV28 to TRBJ2-1; no definite D call. Between the trimmed V and J ends, which lost 2 bases and 5 bases, there was a span of 4 bases. Germline loops: CDR1 MDHEN, CDR2 SYDVKM. There are 12 residues in the CDR3.

This chain connects TRBV13 to TRBJ1-4; D is ambiguous. The CDR3 has 14 amino acids. V shed 3 bases and J shed 8 bases, with 13 bases lying between them. Germline CDR1 PRHDT, CDR2 FYEKMQ (reference sequence). The CDR3 is CASSLGRGKEKLFF. The DNA for the CDR3 is TGTGCCAGCAGCTTGGGGAGAGGGAAAGAAAAACTGTTTTTT. The variable domain in full, completed from reference TRBV13 and TRBJ1-4, reads AAGVIQSPRHLIKEKRETATLKCYPIPRHDTVYWYQQGPGQDPQFLISFYEKMQSDKGSIPDRFSAQQFSDYHSELNMSSLELGDSALYFCASSLGRGKEKLFFGSGTQLSVL.

V is TRBV9 and J is TRBJ2-1; D gene uncertain. The germline gives CDR1 SGDLS, CDR2 YYNGEE. The length of the CDR3 is 15 residues. The V and J ends lost 0 bases and 7 bases respectively, with 14 bases between them. This CDR3 is CASSVGDALGNEQFF. The CDR3 bases are TGTGCCAGCAGCGTAGGAGACGCCCTTGGGAATGAGCAGTTCTTC.

The rearrangement joins TRBV2 to TRBJ2-3, with 8 positions matching TRBD2. Germline V lookup: CDR1 SNHLY, CDR2 FYNNEI. Trimming cost V 8 bases and J 3 bases; bases outside gene matches: 10. The CDR3 covers 15 residues. The CDR3 DNA reads as TGTGCCAGCGTACCCCGGGAGGGGAGGACAGATACGCAGTATTTT. Encoded protein: CASVPREGRTDTQYF.

This clonotype was counted at least ten times. The V call is TRBV6-6, the J call TRBJ1-1; D is unresolved. Looked up from germline, CDR1 is MNHNY and CDR2 is SVGAGI (reference sequence). V lost 0 bases and J 5 bases, leaving 10 bases between the germline ends. The length of the CDR3 is 14 residues. The CDR3 sequence is CASSYSMEVTEAFF. The CDR3 coding sequence is TGTGCCAGCAGTTACTCGATGGAGGTAACTGAAGCTTTCTTT.

CDR3 bases: TGCAGCGTTTTCCGGACTTCGAACACCGGGGAGCTGTTTTTT. It encodes CSVFRTSNTGELFF. The chain is built from TRBV29-1 and TRBJ2-2; D is perhaps TRBD2 (5 bases). Germline CDR1 SQVTM, CDR2 ANQGSEA. V was clipped by 5 bases and J by 0 bases, with 10 bases between them. The length of the CDR3 is 14 residues.

J is TRBJ1-6 and V is TRBV7-3; no firm D call. V lost 5 bases, J lost 9 bases, and 11 bases lay in between. CDR3 length: 13 residues. Looked up from germline, CDR1 is SGHTA and CDR2 is FQGTGA. The CDR3 sequence: CASSPTGISPLHF. The CDR3 region has the DNA TGTGCCAGCAGCCCTACCGGGATTTCACCCCTCCACTTT.

This clonotype appeared a few times. This chain links TRBV7-6 with TRBJ2-7; TRBD2 is a possible D gene (6 bases). Germline-derived CDR1 and CDR2 are SGHVS and FNYEAQ. The CDR3 spans 13 residues. Between the trimmed V and J ends, which lost 6 bases and 5 bases, there was a span of 14 bases. This CDR3 is CASSFGGSNEQYF. The CDR3 coding sequence is TGTGCCAGCAGTTTCGGGGGTTCGAACGAGCAGTACTTC. The whole variable domain, remainder taken from reference TRBV7-6 and TRBJ2-7, is GAGVSQSPRYKVTKRGQDVALRCDPISGHVSLYWYRQALGQGPEFLTYFNYEAQQDKSGLPNDRFSAERPEGSISTLTIQRTEQRDSAMYRCASSFGGSNEQYFGPGTRLTVT.

In its sample, this clonotype was seen a few times. The J gene is TRBJ2-7, the V gene TRBV6-5; D remains ambiguous. The CDR3 covers 13 residues. V was cut by 0 bases and J by 3 bases, with 6 bases left in between. Per germline, CDR1 MNHEY and CDR2 SVGAGI. Here the CDR3 DNA reads TGTGCCAGCAGTTACTCGACGGGCTACGAGCAGTACGTC. Translation gives CASSYSTGYEQYV.

This clonotype was observed a handful of times. The chain is built from TRBV6-5 and TRBJ2-7; D uncertain. There are 13 residues in the CDR3. CDR1 is MNHEY and CDR2 is SVGAGI in the germline V gene. Trimming cost V 2 bases and J 12 bases, with 17 bases left between them. The CDR3 DNA reads as TGTGCCAGCAGTTACGGTGCGTCGTCGGGCGCGTACTTC. It codes for CASSYGASSGAYF.

The chain couples TRBV5-1 to TRBJ2-1, with 8 bases identical to TRBD2. The J segment lost 5 bases and the V segment lost 4 bases, leaving 11 bases of the junction unmatched. The CDR3 totals 16 residues. The V gene's germline CDR1 is SGHRS and CDR2 YFSETQ. Written as DNA, the CDR3 is TGCGCCAGCAGCCCCGTGGGAAGCGGGGGAAACAATGAGCAGTTCTTC. This sequence encodes CASSPVGSGGNNEQFF. The entire variable domain, with the rest obtained from reference TRBV5-1 and TRBJ2-1, is as follows: KAGVTQTPRYLIKTRGQQVTLSCSPISGHRSVSWYQQTPGQGLQFLFEYFSETQRNKGNFPGRFSGRQFSNSRSEMNVSTLELGDSALYLCASSPVGSGGNNEQFFGPGTRLTVL.

This chain links TRBV6-5 with TRBJ1-2; 7 positions agree with TRBD1. There are 16 residues in the CDR3. Germline V gene lookup returns CDR1 MNHEY and CDR2 SVGAGI. J gave up 5 bases and V 5 bases, and 14 bases lay outside the gene matches. CDR3 DNA sequence: TGTGCCAGCAGTGGGACCTTGGAGACAGGGAGGTATGGCTACACCTTC. It specifies CASSGTLETGRYGYTF.

This clonotype showed up just once. The chain joins TRBV19 to TRBJ2-7, with TRBD1 as a possible D gene (6 bases). CDR1 and CDR2 (germline): LNHDA, SQIVND (reference sequence). V gave up 3 bases and J gave up 2 bases, with 8 bases separating them. CDR3 length equals 13 residues. In DNA form, the CDR3 reads TGTGCCAGTAGTATGGCAGGGGCCTACGAGCAGTACTTC. Encoded protein: CASSMAGAYEQYF.

This clonotype has a handful of counts. One base away lies a much larger clone, so this may be a sequencing read error. The chain combines TRBV28 with TRBJ2-5, with 10 positions matching TRBD2. CDR1 is MDHEN, CDR2 SYDVKM, per germline. The V gene end was trimmed by 4 bases and the J gene end by 1 base; junction bases not matched to a gene: 3. This CDR3 has 15 residues. CDR3 sequence (DNA): TGTGCCAGCAGTTCAATAGCGGGGGGCCAAGAGACCCAGTACTTC. It codes for CASSSIAGGQETQYF. The full variable domain, its missing parts supplied by reference TRBV28 and TRBJ2-5, is DVKVTQSSRYLVKRTGEKVFLECVQDMDHENMFWYRQDPGLGLRLIYFSYDVKMKEKGDIPEGYSVSREKKERFSLILESASTNQTSMYLCASSSIAGGQETQYFGPGTRLLVL.

The chain joins TRBV29-1 to TRBJ2-2; D gene ambiguous. V gave up 6 bases and J gave up 7 bases, with 18 bases separating them. Germline V CDR1 and CDR2: SQVTM, ANQGSEA. This CDR3 is built from 14 residues. For the CDR3, the DNA is TGCAGCGTCGAGAGAAGACGGTCCGGCGGGGAGCTGTTTTTT. As protein: CSVERRRSGGELFF.

J is TRBJ2-1 and V is TRBV7-6, with D maybe TRBD1 (5 bases). Trimming cost V 2 bases and J 4 bases, with 9 bases left between them. There are 14 residues in the CDR3. Germline assignment: CDR1 SGHVS and CDR2 FNYEAQ. Here the CDR3 reads CASSLNSGYNEQFF. The DNA for the CDR3 is TGTGCCAGCAGCTTAAACTCAGGGTACAATGAGCAGTTCTTC. Combining the CDR3 with reference TRBV7-6 and TRBJ2-1 gives the whole variable domain GAGVSQSPRYKVTKRGQDVALRCDPISGHVSLYWYRQALGQGPEFLTYFNYEAQQDKSGLPNDRFSAERPEGSISTLTIQRTEQRDSAMYRCASSLNSGYNEQFFGPGTRLTVL.

Comments on this clonotype: The junction does not match germline at one end; this may be a read error. The rearrangement links TRBV19 to TRBJ1-6; D is unresolved. CDR1 is LNHDA, CDR2 SQIVND, per germline (reference sequence). The CDR3 is 15 residues long. CDR3 protein: CVSSIDWSYNSPLHF. The CDR3 DNA reads TGTGTCAGTAGTATAGACTGGTCCTATAATTCACCCCTCCACTTT.

The chain carries TRBV6-1 and TRBJ2-5, with TRBD1 matching over 7 bases. CDR1 and CDR2 (germline): MNHNS, SASEGT. Unmatched junction bases numbered 8, after V lost 5 bases and J lost 5 bases. The CDR3 is 14 residues long. CDR3 sequence: CASSTTGFGETQYF. DNA of the CDR3: TGTGCCAGCAGTACGACAGGGTTCGGGGAGACCCAGTACTTC.

The V call is TRBV11-2, the J call TRBJ1-2, with D maybe TRBD1 (6 bases). The CDR3 is 17 amino acids. Trimming removed 1 base from V and 2 bases from J, with 17 bases in between. Germline-derived CDR1 and CDR2 are SGHAT and FQNNGV. Here the CDR3 DNA reads TGTGCCAGCAGCTTAGTCGCAGGGGCGGAATGGAACTATGGCTACACCTTC. It codes for CASSLVAGAEWNYGYTF.

V usage is TRBV12-3 or TRBV12-4 and J usage is TRBJ1-2, with a tentative D call TRBD1 (6 bases). The CDR3 is 16 residues long. V was trimmed by 3 bases and J by 4 bases, leaving 18 bases between them. CDR3 nucleotides: TGTGCCAGCAGTTTGGGATACGGGACAACTTTCTATGGCTACACCTTC. Its translation: CASSLGYGTTFYGYTF.

This clonotype was found a few times. The rearrangement uses TRBV5-1 and TRBJ2-3; possible D gene TRBD2, 6 bases. The germline gives CDR1 SGHRS, CDR2 YFSETQ. The CDR3 loop spans 16 amino acids. Trimming pared 3 bases from V and 0 bases from J, leaving 14 bases between. CDR3 region: CASSWWGDPSTDTQYF. CDR3 DNA: TGCGCCAGCAGCTGGTGGGGGGACCCTAGCACAGATACGCAGTATTTT.

The V call is TRBV7-9, the J call TRBJ1-2; D unclear. The CDR3 consists of 15 residues. V lost 4 bases and J lost 0, with 12 bases in between. Germline V gives CDR1 SEHNR, CDR2 FQNEAQ (reference sequence). CDR3 protein: CASSSSTESNYGYTF. The DNA for the CDR3 is TGTGCCAGCAGCTCCTCAACTGAATCTAACTATGGCTACACCTTC.

Comment on this clonotype: One end of the junction fails to match germline, which may point to a read error. The chain links TRBV6-2 or TRBV6-3 to TRBJ2-3; 8 nucleotides match TRBD2. The germline V gene has CDR1 MNHEY and CDR2 SVGEGT. This CDR3 has 15 residues. The CDR3 bases are TGTACCAGCAGCTCCGCCGGGAGGGACACAGATACGCAGTATTTT. This codes for CTSSSAGRDTDTQYF.